This TCR beta chain was captured by sequencing in a study of cytomegalovirus exposure and HLA in healthy donors. Findings of the study overall: Cytomegalovirus association was assigned to about 180 TCR beta chains.

PCR was performed using 60 Vbeta and 13 Jbeta primers. Here immunoSEQ multiplex PCR was the method, and the copy in TCRdb shows in-frame clones only, minus some. The table lists around 67,000 clones, 55% to 80% of them singletons. The CDR3 totals 15 residues. In germline, CDR1 is LNHDA, CDR2 SQIVND (reference sequence). After removal of 6 bases from V and 0 bases from J, the junction contained 5 bases not matched to a gene. This clone was counted between two and nine times. The antigen remains undetermined. The TCR was taken from a woman between 50 and 59 years old in good health and CMV-seronegative. The sample taken for sequencing was PBMCs. The rearrangement joins TRBV19 to TRBJ1-5, with TRBD1 matching 7 bases. CDR3 sequence reads: CASRITGVSNQPQHF. CDR3 coding DNA: TGTGCCAGTAGGATAACAGGGGTTAGCAATCAGCCCCAGCATTTT. Full variable domain (remainder filled in from reference TRBV19 and TRBJ1-5): DGGITQSPKYLFRKEGQNVTLSCEQNLNHDAMYWYRQDPGQGLRLIYYSQIVNDFQKGDIAEGYSVSREKKESFPLTVTSAQKNPTAFYLCASRITGVSNQPQHFGDGTRLSIL.